This TCR beta chain was documented in a study of cytomegalovirus exposure and HLA in healthy donors. This clone has more than one count but fewer than ten. PCR involved 60 Vbeta and 13 Jbeta primers. Libraries were prepared by immunoSEQ multiplex PCR; TCRdb keeps only in-frame clonotypes and omits some of them. The table records some 180,000 clones, 73% of them present only once. Unmatched junction bases numbered 6, after V lost 1 base and J lost 2 bases. Germline V gene data show CDR1 as SGHTA and CDR2 as FQGNSA. The length of the CDR3 is 16 residues. The V call is TRBV7-2, the J call TRBJ2-7; 9 positions match TRBD2. This receptor was identified in a woman between 18 and 29 years old in good health and CMV-seropositive. The sequencing input was PBMCs. The CDR3 sequence: CASSLELAGGTYEQYF. The CDR3 bases are TGTGCCAGCAGCTTAGAACTAGCGGGTGGTACCTACGAGCAGTACTTC.